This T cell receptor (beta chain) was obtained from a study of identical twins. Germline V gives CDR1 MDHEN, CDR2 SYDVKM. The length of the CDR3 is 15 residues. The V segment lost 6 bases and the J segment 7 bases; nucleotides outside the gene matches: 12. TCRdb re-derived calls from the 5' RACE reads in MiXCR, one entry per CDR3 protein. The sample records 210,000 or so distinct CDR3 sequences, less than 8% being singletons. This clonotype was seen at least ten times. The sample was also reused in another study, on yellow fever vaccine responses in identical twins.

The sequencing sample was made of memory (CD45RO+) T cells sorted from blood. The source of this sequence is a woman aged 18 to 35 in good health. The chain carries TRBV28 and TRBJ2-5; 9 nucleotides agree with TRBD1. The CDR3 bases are TGTGCCAGCAGCAGATTGGGACAGGGTCGGGGGACCCAGTACTTC. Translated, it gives CASSRLGQGRGTQYF.